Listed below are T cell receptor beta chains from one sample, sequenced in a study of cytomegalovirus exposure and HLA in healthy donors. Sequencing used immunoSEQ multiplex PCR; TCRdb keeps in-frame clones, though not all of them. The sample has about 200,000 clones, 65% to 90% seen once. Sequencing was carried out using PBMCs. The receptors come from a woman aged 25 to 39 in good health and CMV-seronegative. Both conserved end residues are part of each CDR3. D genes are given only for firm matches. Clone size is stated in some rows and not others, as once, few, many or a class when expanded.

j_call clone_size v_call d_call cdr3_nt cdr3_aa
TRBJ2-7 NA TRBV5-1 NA TGCGCCAGCAGCTTGGAAGTGGCAGGGGCTTTCGGCGAGCAGTACTTC CASSLEVAGAFGEQYF
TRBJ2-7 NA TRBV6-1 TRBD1 TGTGCCAGCAGGGGACAGGTTACCTACGAGCAGTACTTC CASRGQVTYEQYF
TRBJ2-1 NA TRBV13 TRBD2 TGTGCCAGCAGCCCCCGGACTAGCGGGGGGCTTTATGAGCAGTTCTTC CASSPRTSGGLYEQFF
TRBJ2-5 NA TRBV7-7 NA TGTGCTAGCAGCTCCCTCGGGGTGGAGACCCAGTACTTC CASSSLGVETQYF
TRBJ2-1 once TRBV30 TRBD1 TGTACCTGGACCCCTGGGACAGGGACCTACAATGAGCAGTTCTTC CTWTPGTGTYNEQFF
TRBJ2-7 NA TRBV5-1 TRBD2 TGCGCCAGCAGCTCGACTAGCGGGAGATACGAGCAGTACTTC CASSSTSGRYEQYF
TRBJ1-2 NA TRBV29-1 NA TGCAGCGTTGAAACCTCCGGGGATCGGTATGGCTACACCTTC CSVETSGDRYGYTF
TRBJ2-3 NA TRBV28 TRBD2 TGTGCCAGCAGTTTATCAGCGGGAGCGGCCGAGGATACGCAGTATTTT CASSLSAGAAEDTQYF
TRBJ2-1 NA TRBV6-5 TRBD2 TGTGCCAGCAGTTTGGGACTAGCGGTCTACAATGAGCAGTTCTTC CASSLGLAVYNEQFF
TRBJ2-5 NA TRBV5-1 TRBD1 TGCGCCAGCAGCTGGTCCGGGACAGGGTCGGAGACCCAGTACTTC CASSWSGTGSETQYF
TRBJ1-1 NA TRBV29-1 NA TGCAGCGTTTCCCTTGGGCAGGGTACCACTGAAGCTTTCTTT CSVSLGQGTTEAFF